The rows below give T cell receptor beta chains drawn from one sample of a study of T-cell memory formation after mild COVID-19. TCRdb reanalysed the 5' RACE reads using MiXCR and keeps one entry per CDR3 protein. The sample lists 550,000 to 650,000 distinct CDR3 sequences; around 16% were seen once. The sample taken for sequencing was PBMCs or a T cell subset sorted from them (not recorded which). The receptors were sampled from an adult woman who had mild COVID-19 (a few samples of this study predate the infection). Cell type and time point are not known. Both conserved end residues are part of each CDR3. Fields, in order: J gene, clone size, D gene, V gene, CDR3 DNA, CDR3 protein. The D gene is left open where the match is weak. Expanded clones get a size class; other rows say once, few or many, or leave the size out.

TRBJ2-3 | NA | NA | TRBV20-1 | TGCAGTGCGGGGCGCTACCCAGATACGCAGTATTTT | CSAGRYPDTQYF
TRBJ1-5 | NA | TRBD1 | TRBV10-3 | TGTGCCATCAGTGATACAGGGGCCCCTCGGGAGCCCCAGCATTTT | CAISDTGAPREPQHF
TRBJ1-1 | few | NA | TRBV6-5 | TGTGCCAGCAGCTCAATCACAGGTGAAGCTTTCTTT | CASSSITGEAFF
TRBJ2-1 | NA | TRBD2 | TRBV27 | TGTGCCAGCAGTCCTCGACTAGCGGGGTTTCACAATGAGCAGTTCTTC | CASSPRLAGFHNEQFF
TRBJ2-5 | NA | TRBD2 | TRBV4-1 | TGCGCCAGCAGCCAAGTGGGATCGGGCGGGGGATCAGCAGGAAGGACCCAGTACTTC | CASSQVGSGGGSAGRTQYF
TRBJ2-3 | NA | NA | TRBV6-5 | TGTGCCAGCAGTTACTCTCCCGGATTCTTCCTCGCAGATACGCAGTATTTT | CASSYSPGFFLADTQYF
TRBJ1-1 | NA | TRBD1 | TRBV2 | TGTGCCAGCAGTGCAAACAGGGGCTTGTATGAAGCTTTCTTT | CASSANRGLYEAFF
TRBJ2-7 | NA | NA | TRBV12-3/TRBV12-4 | TGTGCCAGCAAAGGCGGGGCAGGGAGCTCCTACGAGCAGTACTTC | CASKGGAGSSYEQYF
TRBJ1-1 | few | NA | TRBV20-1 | TGCAGTGTGGCGACAGATTACACTGAAGCTTTCTTT | CSVATDYTEAFF
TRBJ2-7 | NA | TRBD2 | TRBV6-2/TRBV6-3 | TGTGCCAGCAGTTCATGGCGGGAGTCCTACGAGCAGTACTTC | CASSSWRESYEQYF
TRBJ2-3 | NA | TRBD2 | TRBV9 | TGTGCCAGCAGCGGAACCGGGACTAGCGGGGATACGCAGTATTTT | CASSGTGTSGDTQYF
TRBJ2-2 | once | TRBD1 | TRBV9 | TGTGCCAGCAGCTTAGGGACAGGCAGACCCCCGAACACCGGGGAGCTGTTTTTT | CASSLGTGRPPNTGELFF
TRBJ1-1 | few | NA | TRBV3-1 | TGTGCCAGCAGCCATTGGAACACTGAAGCTTTCTTT | CASSHWNTEAFF
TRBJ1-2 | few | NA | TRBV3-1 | TGTGCCAGCCGTTCTAACTATGGCTACACCTTC | CASRSNYGYTF
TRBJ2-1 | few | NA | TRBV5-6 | TGTGCCAGCAGCTCGACCGGGACGGACTCCTACAATGAGCAGTTCTTC | CASSSTGTDSYNEQFF
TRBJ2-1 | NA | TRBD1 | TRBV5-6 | TGTGCCAGCAGCTCCTATGGGACAGGGAGGAATGAGCAGTTCTTC | CASSSYGTGRNEQFF
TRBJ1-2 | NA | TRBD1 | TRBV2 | TGTGCCAGCACTGGACAGGGAACAGCTAACTATGGCTACACCTTC | CASTGQGTANYGYTF
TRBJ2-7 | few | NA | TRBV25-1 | TGTGCCAGCAGTCGACAGGCGAGCTCCTACGAGCAGTACTTC | CASSRQASSYEQYF
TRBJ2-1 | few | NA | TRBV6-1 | TGTGCCAGCAGTGCGGGGTTAGGGCAGTTCTTC | CASSAGLGQFF
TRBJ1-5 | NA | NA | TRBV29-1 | TGCAGCGCCAACAGGGTTCGGAGCAATCAGCCCCAGCATTTT | CSANRVRSNQPQHF
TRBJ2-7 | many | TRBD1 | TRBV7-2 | TGTGCCAGCAGCGGTCCCGGGACAGGGGGCTCCGAGCAGTACTTC | CASSGPGTGGSEQYF
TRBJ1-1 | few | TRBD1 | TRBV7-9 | TGTGCCAGCAGCTACGACAGGGCTCGGACTGAAGCTTTCTTT | CASSYDRARTEAFF
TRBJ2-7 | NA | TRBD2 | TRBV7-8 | TGTGCCAGCAGCTTAGCCATTAGCGGGACCACCTACGAGCAGTACTTC | CASSLAISGTTYEQYF
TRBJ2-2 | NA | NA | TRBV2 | TGTGCCAGCAGTGAAGCTCTCGTGTACCAAGCAGCTCAGACCGGGGAGCTGTTTTTT | CASSEALVYQAAQTGELFF
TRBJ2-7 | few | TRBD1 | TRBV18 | TGTGCCAGCTCACTAGGGACAGGGAACAACGAGCAGTACTTC | CASSLGTGNNEQYF
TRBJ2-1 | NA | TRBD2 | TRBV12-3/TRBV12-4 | TGTGCCAGCAGTTGGGGACTAGCGGGAGAAGGCGAGCAGTTCTTC | CASSWGLAGEGEQFF
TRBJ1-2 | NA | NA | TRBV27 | TGTGCCAGCAGCCCCTCGAGGGAATGGAGTGGCTACACCTTC | CASSPSREWSGYTF
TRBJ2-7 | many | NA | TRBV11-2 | TGTGCCAGCAGCCTTGCCCTAGGGCCCTACGAGCAGTACTTC | CASSLALGPYEQYF
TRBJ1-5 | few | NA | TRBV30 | TGTGCCTGGAGTCTAGGGGTTAGCAATCAGCCCCAGCATTTT | CAWSLGVSNQPQHF